The clone carrying this T cell receptor (beta chain) came up a few times. Its antigen is unknown. This CDR3 is 15 amino acids long. Trimming at V came to 7 bases and at J to 4 bases, leaving 8 bases not matched to a gene. The entry originates in a study of T cell repertoires in cytomegalovirus infection. Across the whole study: TCR beta signatures that were public indicated CMV infection and matching HLA type.

Study observations and caveats: Totalled public TCR beta family frequency picked out people who carried CMV plus the relevant HLA. What dominated the ex vivo response were HLA-C-restricted CMV-specific TCR beta clonotypes.

TCRdb itself ran the reads through MiXCR, one entry per CDR3 protein. The table lists hundreds of thousands of distinct CDR3 sequences, approximately 32% of them singletons, with roughly 12% in the top ten. The source of this sequence is a human donor in good health (CMV status not recorded). Some clones in this sample may be carry-over from other donors' samples. V gene TRBV12-3 or TRBV12-4 combines with J gene TRBJ1-4; 8 bases map to TRBD1. The specimen was cultured CD8+ T cells from PBMCs, collected from culture after CMV antigen stimulation. CDR3: CASTTDRVVNEKLFF. The CDR3 coding sequence is TGTGCCAGCACCACGGACAGGGTCGTTAATGAAAAACTGTTTTTT.